This TCR beta chain was documented in a study of blood T cells in healthy people across ages. Notes on the study in general: From one million sequenced T cells, diversity estimates were lower bounds. Shifts in expanded clonotypes may have been confounded by donor CMV status, which was unknown.

V shed 7 bases and J shed 10 bases, with 11 bases lying between them. Germline V gene data show CDR1 as SQVTM and CDR2 as ANQGSEA. This CDR3 region has 10 residues. As concerns this clonotype: Its antigen is unidentified.

Together with a sample-barcoded 5' primer, a J-beta primer mix was included in a second PCR lasting about 7 to 11 cycles. TCRdb re-derived calls from the 5' RACE reads in MiXCR, one entry per CDR3 protein. The sample lists hundreds of thousands of distinct CDR3 sequences; about 50% were seen once. The sample taken for sequencing was blood. The J gene is TRBJ2-1, the V gene TRBV29-1; no definite D call. This sequence was found in an elderly woman in good health. CDR3 sequence reads: CSALREEQFF. CDR3 nucleotides: TGCAGCGCTCTCCGCGAGGAGCAGTTCTTC.